This TCR beta chain appears in the sequencing data of a study of early T cells in non-severe SARS-CoV-2 infection (dated by TCRdb to the early 2020s). Study-wide context: TCR sequencing used bulk RNA from unsorted whole blood, so alpha and beta chains could not be paired. Study-wide findings and limitations: VDJdb matching was skewed toward anti-spike CD8 responses and likely underestimated virus-specific expansions, missing private and CD4 specificities.

A case-control design nested within a healthcare worker cohort in London, UK, was used, with weekly nasopharyngeal swab PCR tests and blood sampling performed. Between 23 and 31 March 2020, the week of the UK lockdown, healthcare workers were enrolled and then followed up weekly for as long as 16 weeks. Preparation of the library involved 5' RACE. The reads were generated on a NextSeq 500. In the TCR library protocol, unique molecular identifiers were attached to individual cDNA molecules to correct for PCR bias and sequencing error. Both TCR alpha and beta chains were sequenced, and tight co-correlation was observed between alpha and beta sequence abundances in each sample. Turning to the authors' computational methods: Decombinator V4 was used to perform V gene, J gene and CDR3 annotation of TCR sequences. Expanded TCRs were defined as changing significantly between any two time points under a Poisson model with p below 0.0001. TCR abundances were normalised to the total number of TCRs sequenced per sample and were expressed as counts per million. TRAV1-2 paired with TRAJ12, TRAJ20 or TRAJ33 defined MAIT TCRs, while TRAV10 paired with TRAJ18 defined iNKT TCRs. A search of VDJdb, accessed on 1 November 2021, was run for TCRs annotated to CMV, EBV and SARS-CoV-2, with TCRs annotated for multiple antigens excluded. TCRdb handled the public reads itself, with Q25 trimming in fastp and clone calling in MiXCR, and kept productive beta chains. Each record represents a unique CDR3 protein, reported with the most common genes and DNA among its rows. TCRdb, rather than the study authors, made the V and J calls. The sample contains approximately 32,000 distinct CDR3 sequences, around 4% of them found a single time. 5.5% to 6% of the sample lies in the top ten.

This clonotype was recorded many times. Its cognate antigen has yet to be identified. Base qualities are missing; no much larger clone stands one base away. From a lookup of the germline V gene, CDR1 and CDR2 are ENHRY and SYGVKD. V loses 3 bases of germline sequence and J loses 0 bases, and the interval between the two ends is 11 bases. CDR3 length: 15 amino acids, cysteine to phenylalanine. The kept DNA is CDR3 alone, 45 bases in frame from the first base. The chain joins TRBV10-3 to TRBJ2-5; the D gene is tentatively TRBD1 or TRBD2, each matching 5 bases. Sequenced material: whole blood. The receptor's source is an adult who was a healthcare worker with PCR-confirmed SARS-CoV-2 infection or an uninfected control (not recorded which). In nucleotide form, the sequence is TGTGCCATCAGTGACCCGGGACGTAACCAAGAGACCCAGTACTTC. Translated, it reads CAISDPGRNQETQYF.